What follows are 10 T cell receptor beta chains derived from one specimen sequenced in a study of cytomegalovirus exposure and HLA in healthy donors. PCR used 60 Vbeta primers and 13 Jbeta primers. Clones were read by immunoSEQ multiplex PCR, and TCRdb kept only the in-frame ones, dropping some. The table records some 170,000 clones, 75% to 80% of them present only once. The sequencing input was PBMCs. These TCRs come from a female donor in good health and CMV-seronegative.

The chain recombines TRBV5-4 with TRBJ1-2; 7 nucleotides agree with TRBD1. CDR1 and CDR2 (germline): SGHNT, YYREEE (reference sequence). The ends lost 4 bases at V and 6 bases at J; junction bases unmatched: 6. The CDR3 has 13 amino acids. In nucleotides, the CDR3 is TGTGCCAGCAGCCCCTCGGGACAGAATGGCTACACCTTC. Translating gives CASSPSGQNGYTF. The full variable domain, with the rest looked up from reference TRBV5-4 and TRBJ1-2, is ETGVTQSPTHLIKTRGQQVTLRCSSQSGHNTVSWYQQALGQGPQFIFQYYREEENGRGNFPPRFSGLQFPNYSSELNVNALELDDSALYLCASSPSGQNGYTFGSGTRLTVV.

This clone has a handful of counts. The chain uses TRBV9 and TRBJ1-3; D gene ambiguous. The V end was cut by 0 bases, the J end by 0 bases, with 7 bases between. The CDR3 length is 15 residues. Germline CDR1 and CDR2: SGDLS and YYNGEE. The CDR3 spells CASSVGGLSGNTIYF. The CDR3 region has the DNA TGTGCCAGCAGCGTAGGCGGCCTCTCTGGAAACACCATATATTTT.

The gene calls are TRBV9 and TRBJ2-5, with 9 positions matching TRBD2. CDR1 and CDR2 from the germline V gene are SGDLS and YYNGEE. V was clipped by 0 bases and J by 5 bases; unmatched bases: 11. The CDR3 spans 17 residues. This CDR3 reads CASSVDGSSGRFETQYF. CDR3 nucleotide sequence: TGTGCCAGCAGCGTAGATGGTTCCAGCGGGAGGTTTGAGACCCAGTACTTC.

The chain employs TRBV15 and TRBJ2-7; the match to TRBD2 covers 11 bases. The CDR3 is 18 residues long. Trimming took 0 bases from V and 2 from J; bases not matched to a gene: 9. CDR1 and CDR2 (germline): LNHNV, YYDKDF (reference sequence). This CDR3 is CATSREVASGGPPYEQYF. The CDR3 bases are TGTGCCACCAGCAGAGAGGTGGCTAGCGGGGGGCCCCCCTACGAGCAGTACTTC.

The chain has TRBV15 and TRBJ1-3; D gene uncertain. Trimming took off 5 bases at V and 8 bases at J, with 13 bases between the two ends. CDR3 size: 13 residues. Looked up from germline, CDR1 is LNHNV and CDR2 is YYDKDF (reference sequence). The CDR3 spells CATSPDGLDTIYF. In DNA, the CDR3 is TGTGCCACCAGCCCTGATGGCCTTGACACCATATATTTT. The entire variable domain, with the rest obtained from reference TRBV15 and TRBJ1-3, is as follows: DAMVIQNPRYQVTQFGKPVTLSCSQTLNHNVMYWYQQKSSQAPKLLFHYYDKDFNNEADTPDNFQSRRPNTSFCFLDIRSPGLGDTAMYLCATSPDGLDTIYFGEGSWLTVV.

This clone appeared a few times. The chain is built from TRBV10-3 and TRBJ1-5, with 9 bases matching TRBD1. V trimming: 10 bases; J trimming: 3 bases; junction bases outside the gene matches: 10. CDR1 is ENHRY and CDR2 is SYGVKD in the germline V gene. CDR3 length: 15 residues. DNA for the CDR3: TGTGCCACCTCGTCCGGGACAGGGTTCAATCAGCCCCAGCATTTT. Protein product: CATSSGTGFNQPQHF.

The chain uses TRBV5-1 and TRBJ2-2, with 7 bases identical to TRBD2. The germline V gene has CDR1 SGHRS and CDR2 YFSETQ. The ends lost 2 bases at V and 0 bases at J; junction bases unmatched: 7. The CDR3 loop spans 17 amino acids. CDR3: CASSFGGDFANTGELFF. The CDR3 DNA is TGCGCCAGCAGCTTTGGGGGGGATTTCGCGAACACCGGGGAGCTGTTTTTT.

The gene calls are TRBV11-3 and TRBJ1-5, with D possibly matching TRBD1 (5 bases). From germline, CDR1 is SGHNT and CDR2 YENEEA. The CDR3 length is 16 residues. The V gene lost 5 bases and the J gene lost 4 bases, with 18 bases spanning the gap. Here the CDR3 DNA reads TGTGCCAGCAGCCCGCCGGGGGGTTGGGAAAATCAGCCCCAGCATTTT. This codes for CASSPPGGWENQPQHF.

This chain uses TRBV7-3 with TRBJ2-1, with 8 bases lining up with TRBD2. With 0 bases clipped from V and 1 base from J, the junction kept 2 bases outside the gene matches. CDR3 length: 16 amino acids. Per the germline V gene, CDR1 is SGHTA and CDR2 is FQGTGA. The CDR3 nucleotides are TGTGCCAGCAGCTTAACTCGCGGGAGGTCCTACAATGAGCAGTTCTTC. This sequence encodes CASSLTRGRSYNEQFF.

The chain has TRBV19 and TRBJ1-6; D is perhaps TRBD1 (5 bases). Germline CDR1 LNHDA, CDR2 SQIVND (reference sequence). CDR3 length equals 16 residues. Trimming removed 11 bases from V and 0 bases from J, with 17 bases in between. The CDR3 nucleotides are TGTGCCCACACTCGGGGGTTGAGCTCCTATAATTCACCCCTCCACTTT. This codes for CAHTRGLSSYNSPLHF.